These T cell receptor beta chains were read from a single sample in a study of T cell responses to AZD1222 COVID-19 vaccine. Sequenced by immunoSEQ multiplex PCR; TCRdb stores in-frame clones only, minus some. The sample yields tens of thousands of clones, approximately 86% seen once. Source: peripheral blood, taken 28 days after the second AZD1222 dose. These receptors all stem from an adult who received the AZD1222 COVID-19 vaccine. Both conserved end residues are part of each CDR3. D genes are given only for firm matches. The size entry is marked missing in some rows and otherwise reads once, few, many or a size class.

size | D | J | V | DNA | CDR3
once | TRBD2 | TRBJ2-1 | TRBV20-1 | TGCAGTGCTAGTCGGGCTAGCGGGAGAAATGAGCAGTTCTTC | CSASRASGRNEQFF
NA | TRBD1 | TRBJ1-2 | TRBV7-9 | TGTGCCAGCAGCTTAGAGGGGACAGGGGGCTCCGGCTATGGCTACACCTTC | CASSLEGTGGSGYGYTF
NA | NA | TRBJ2-5 | TRBV5-1 | TGCGCCAGCAGCCTAGAAGAGACCCAGTACTTC | CASSLEETQYF
NA | TRBD1 | TRBJ1-2 | TRBV4-2 | TGTGCCAGCAGCCAAGGGGGGACAGGGGGCGACTATGGCTACACCTTC | CASSQGGTGGDYGYTF
once | NA | TRBJ2-6 | TRBV5-6 | TGTGCCAGCAGCTTTACTGGGGCCAACGTCCTGACTTTC | CASSFTGANVLTF
NA | NA | TRBJ2-7 | TRBV10-3 | TGTGCCATCAGTGGTGAGTCCTCCTACGAGCAGTACTTC | CAISGESSYEQYF
NA | TRBD1 | TRBJ1-1 | TRBV7-8 | TGTGCCAGCAGCTTCGATACAGGGGATCTTAGCGGGAACACTGAAGCTTTCTTT | CASSFDTGDLSGNTEAFF
NA | NA | TRBJ1-5 | TRBV4-3 | TGCGCCAGCAGCCAAGATTTGGATAGCAATCAGCCCCAGCATTTT | CASSQDLDSNQPQHF
NA | NA | TRBJ2-7 | TRBV7-2 | TGTGCCAGCAGCTTAGGGGCAGGTCCCCAGAACGAGCAGTACTTC | CASSLGAGPQNEQYF
NA | TRBD2 | TRBJ2-1 | TRBV29-1 | TGCAGCGTTATGCGGGGGGGCGTTGGTAATGAGCAGTTCTTC | CSVMRGGVGNEQFF
NA | TRBD1 | TRBJ2-7 | TRBV5-6 | TGTGCCAGCAGATACTACAGGGGCGGCGAGCAGTACTTC | CASRYYRGGEQYF
NA | NA | TRBJ1-6 | TRBV5-1 | TGCGCCAGCAGCGAGCGTGGAAATTCACCCCTCCACTTT | CASSERGNSPLHF
NA | TRBD1 | TRBJ1-3 | TRBV7-2 | TGTGCCAGCAGCGCCGGGACAGGGGTAGGAAACACCATATATTTT | CASSAGTGVGNTIYF
NA | TRBD2 | TRBJ2-2 | TRBV5-4 | TGTGCCAGCACCATAGCGGGGGGGCCAGTCGGGGAGCTGTTTTTT | CASTIAGGPVGELFF
NA | TRBD1 | TRBJ1-4 | TRBV30 | TGTGCCTGGAGCCTAGAGACAGGGTTGAATGAAAAACTGTTTTTT | CAWSLETGLNEKLFF
NA | NA | TRBJ1-6 | TRBV28 | TGTGCCAGCAGACCGGGACAAGCCTTTAGGGGCTCCTATAATTCACCCCTCCACTTT | CASRPGQAFRGSYNSPLHF
NA | NA | TRBJ1-1 | TRBV18 | TGTGCCAGCTCACCACCGGCGGGGGTGAACACTGAAGCTTTCTTT | CASSPPAGVNTEAFF
NA | NA | TRBJ2-3 | TRBV24-1 | TGTGCCACCAGTGATTTGTGGGGGGATGGAGGGTTTAGCACAGATACGCAGTATTTT | CATSDLWGDGGFSTDTQYF
NA | NA | TRBJ2-7 | TRBV2 | TGTGCCACCGCCAGCGGATCCTACGAGCAGTACTTC | CATASGSYEQYF
NA | NA | TRBJ1-2 | TRBV6-6 | TGTGCCAGCAGTCTCGGGACGGTCAACTATGGCTACACCTTC | CASSLGTVNYGYTF
NA | NA | TRBJ2-5 | TRBV19 | TGTGCCAGTAGTATAATGTCAAGGAGTCGGGAGACCCAGTACTTC | CASSIMSRSRETQYF
NA | NA | TRBJ1-2 | TRBV3-1/TRBV3-2 | TGTGCCAGCAGCCTGACAAGAAACTATGGCTACACCTTC | CASSLTRNYGYTF
NA | TRBD2 | TRBJ2-1 | TRBV10-3 | TGTGCCATCAGTGTTGGGGCTAGCGGGAGAGGGGAGCAGTTCTTC | CAISVGASGRGEQFF
medium-sized | TRBD1 | TRBJ2-3 | TRBV6-5 | TGTGCCAGTGCCGGGGGACAGGGTTCAGATACGCAGTATTTT | CASAGGQGSDTQYF
few | TRBD1 | TRBJ1-6 | TRBV7-9 | TGTGCCAGCAGCTTCCGACAGGGACAAAATTCACCCCTCCACTTT | CASSFRQGQNSPLHF
once | TRBD2 | TRBJ2-3 | TRBV4-2 | TGTGCCAGCAGCCATGAGACTAGCGGAGGGGGGCCAGATACGCAGTATTTT | CASSHETSGGGPDTQYF
NA | NA | TRBJ1-3 | TRBV28 | TGTGCCACCACGCCAAGTGCGTCTGGAGACACCATATATTTT | CATTPSASGDTIYF
NA | NA | TRBJ1-5 | TRBV6-2/TRBV6-3 | TGTGCCAGCAGTTCTTGGGTTCAGCCCCAGCATTTT | CASSSWVQPQHF
NA | NA | TRBJ1-4 | TRBV29-1 | TGCAGCGTTGAAAGGCAGGGCAAGGATGAAAAACTGTTTTTT | CSVERQGKDEKLFF
NA | NA | TRBJ2-2 | TRBV28 | TGTGCCAGCAGGACAGGAGTCGGGGAGCTGTTTTTT | CASRTGVGELFF
NA | TRBD2 | TRBJ2-7 | TRBV24-1 | TGTGCCACCAGTGATTTGGCTAGCGGGGGTTCGAAGCAGTACTTC | CATSDLASGGSKQYF
few | NA | TRBJ1-3 | TRBV5-1 | TGCGCCAGCAGCTCGGCCGGGCATCCTGGAAACACCATATATTTT | CASSSAGHPGNTIYF
NA | NA | TRBJ2-7 | TRBV19 | TGTGCCAGTAGTCGGGAACTAACCGGGACCTTCTCCTACGAGCAGTACTTC | CASSRELTGTFSYEQYF
NA | NA | TRBJ2-7 | TRBV29-1 | TGCAGCGTTAAACCTAGCAGGAGCTCCTACGAGCAGTACTTC | CSVKPSRSSYEQYF